The rows below give T cell receptor beta chains drawn from one sample of a study of T-cell memory formation after mild COVID-19. Using its own MiXCR run on the 5' RACE reads, TCRdb lists one record per CDR3 protein. Of about 180,000 distinct CDR3 sequences listed, roughly 16% are singletons. The sample was PBMCs or a T cell subset sorted from them (not recorded which). The source of these receptors is an adult woman who had mild COVID-19 (a few samples of this study predate the infection). Cell type and time point are not known. Each CDR3 is given with its conserved first and last residue. D genes are given only for firm matches. The size of a clone is reported for some rows only, either as once, few or many, or as a class for expanded clones.

CDR3aa: CASSLETGPREVQFF
CDR3nt: TGTGCCAGCAGCTTAGAAACCGGGCCCCGCGAGGTGCAGTTCTTC
j_gene: TRBJ2-1
abundance: -
v_gene: TRBV11-3
d_gene: -

CDR3aa: CASSADRTGYGYTF
CDR3nt: TGTGCCAGCAGCGCCGACCGGACAGGCTATGGCTACACCTTC
j_gene: TRBJ1-2
abundance: -
v_gene: TRBV9
d_gene: TRBD1

CDR3aa: CASSQGLRNSHYEQYF
CDR3nt: TGCGCCAGCAGCCAAGGCCTCCGAAACAGTCACTACGAGCAGTACTTC
j_gene: TRBJ2-7
abundance: few
v_gene: TRBV4-1
d_gene: -

CDR3aa: CASSPQTGIYEQYF
CDR3nt: TGTGCCAGCTCACCACAGACAGGGATATACGAGCAGTACTTC
j_gene: TRBJ2-7
abundance: -
v_gene: TRBV18
d_gene: TRBD1

CDR3aa: CASSQPGSNYGYTF
CDR3nt: TGTGCCAGCAGCCAACCGGGATCCAACTATGGCTACACCTTC
j_gene: TRBJ1-2
abundance: -
v_gene: TRBV4-2
d_gene: -

CDR3aa: CASSTGGQPRGDGYTF
CDR3nt: TGCGCCAGCAGCACCGGGGGACAGCCGCGCGGTGATGGCTACACCTTC
j_gene: TRBJ1-2
abundance: -
v_gene: TRBV5-1
d_gene: TRBD1

CDR3aa: CASSLGTGGTYEQYF
CDR3nt: TGTGCCAGCAGCTTAGGGACAGGGGGAACTTACGAGCAGTACTTC
j_gene: TRBJ2-7
abundance: -
v_gene: TRBV11-2
d_gene: TRBD1

CDR3aa: CSAPGTGVDTQYF
CDR3nt: TGCAGTGCTCCCGGGACAGGGGTAGATACGCAGTATTTT
j_gene: TRBJ2-3
abundance: few
v_gene: TRBV20-1
d_gene: TRBD1

CDR3aa: CATSDPRDGEYNEQFF
CDR3nt: TGTGCCACCAGTGATCCCCGGGACGGAGAATACAATGAGCAGTTCTTC
j_gene: TRBJ2-1
abundance: -
v_gene: TRBV24-1
d_gene: -

CDR3aa: CASSRDGAGAGYTF
CDR3nt: TGTGCCAGCAGCCGAGACGGGGCAGGAGCTGGCTACACCTTC
j_gene: TRBJ1-2
abundance: few
v_gene: TRBV9
d_gene: -

CDR3aa: CASRTGTGYEQYF
CDR3nt: TGTGCCAGCAGGACCGGGACTGGCTACGAGCAGTACTTC
j_gene: TRBJ2-7
abundance: few
v_gene: TRBV6-6
d_gene: -

CDR3aa: CATSTVPPTSGVHNEQFF
CDR3nt: TGTGCCACCAGTACGGTACCCCCGACTAGCGGGGTGCACAATGAGCAGTTCTTC
j_gene: TRBJ2-1
abundance: -
v_gene: TRBV15
d_gene: TRBD2

CDR3aa: CASSSLDFKGPSSYEQYF
CDR3nt: TGTGCCAGCAGCTCCCTTGACTTCAAGGGGCCGAGCTCCTACGAGCAGTACTTC
j_gene: TRBJ2-7
abundance: -
v_gene: TRBV7-8
d_gene: -

CDR3aa: CASSSAGGETQYF
CDR3nt: TGTGCCAGCAGCTCGGCTGGGGGGGAGACCCAGTACTTC
j_gene: TRBJ2-5
abundance: few
v_gene: TRBV5-4
d_gene: -

CDR3aa: CASSLGQRVNQPQHF
CDR3nt: TGTGCCAGCAGCTTGGGACAGCGCGTCAATCAGCCCCAGCATTTT
j_gene: TRBJ1-5
abundance: -
v_gene: TRBV5-8
d_gene: -

CDR3aa: CASSPGQWQETQYF
CDR3nt: TGCGCCAGCAGCCCGGGACAGTGGCAAGAGACCCAGTACTTC
j_gene: TRBJ2-5
abundance: few
v_gene: TRBV5-1
d_gene: TRBD1

CDR3aa: CASSRTGTTAEQYF
CDR3nt: TGTGCCAGCAGCCGGACAGGAACGACCGCCGAGCAGTACTTC
j_gene: TRBJ2-7
abundance: few
v_gene: TRBV3-1
d_gene: TRBD1

CDR3aa: CASSLGGTAIYEQYF
CDR3nt: TGTGCCAGCAGTCTAGGGGGAACAGCAATCTACGAGCAGTACTTC
j_gene: TRBJ2-7
abundance: -
v_gene: TRBV14
d_gene: -

CDR3aa: CASSFGLDSYEQYF
CDR3nt: TGTGCCAGCAGCTTTGGACTAGACTCCTACGAGCAGTACTTC
j_gene: TRBJ2-7
abundance: -
v_gene: TRBV11-2
d_gene: TRBD2

CDR3aa: CASSDPGDNSPLHF
CDR3nt: TGTGCCAGCAGTGACCCAGGGGATAATTCACCCCTCCACTTT
j_gene: TRBJ1-6
abundance: few
v_gene: TRBV6-1
d_gene: -

CDR3aa: CASRPDRGRGTDTQYF
CDR3nt: TGTGCCAGCAGACCTGATCGGGGGAGGGGCACAGATACGCAGTATTTT
j_gene: TRBJ2-3
abundance: -
v_gene: TRBV7-6
d_gene: TRBD2

CDR3aa: CSGKDRGTGELFF
CDR3nt: TGCAGCGGGAAGGACAGGGGGACCGGGGAGCTGTTTTTT
j_gene: TRBJ2-2
abundance: -
v_gene: TRBV29-1
d_gene: TRBD1

CDR3aa: CAWGIGTVEGTEAFF
CDR3nt: TGTGCCTGGGGGATCGGGACAGTCGAGGGGACTGAAGCTTTCTTT
j_gene: TRBJ1-1
abundance: few
v_gene: TRBV30
d_gene: TRBD1

CDR3aa: CATSSDRVISGYTF
CDR3nt: TGTGCCACCAGCAGCGACAGGGTAATCTCTGGCTACACCTTC
j_gene: TRBJ1-2
abundance: -
v_gene: TRBV15
d_gene: TRBD1